The clone carrying this T cell receptor beta chain was observed a handful of times. What it recognizes is unknown. The same CDR3 can be traced to other DNA sequences in this sample. This CDR3 has 13 amino acids. Trimming took off 1 base at V and 3 bases at J, with 7 bases between the two ends. Germline-derived CDR1 and CDR2 are SGHVS and FNYEAQ. The data derive from a study of OX40 agonist ivuxolimab in advanced cancers. Study-wide background: Across the patients, intravenous ivuxolimab was delivered every 2 weeks at 0.01 to 10 mg/kg.

Sequencing was performed with immunoSEQ multiplex PCR; in TCRdb, only in-frame clones are kept and a portion is missing. Of roughly 56,000 clones listed, 75% to 90% are singletons. Whole-study findings and limits: Dosing at 0.1 to 3.0 mg/kg was accompanied by clonal expansion of CD4+ and CD8+ blood T cells by week 6.

Sequences were derived from CD4+ or CD8+ T cells sorted from blood, sampled in a trial of the OX40 agonist ivuxolimab. The chain links TRBV7-6 to TRBJ2-7, with no clear D. This TCR was recovered from an adult with an advanced solid tumor such as melanoma, head and neck, liver or kidney cancer. DNA of the CDR3: TGTGCCAGCAGCTTAGGACCTAACTACGAGCAGTACTTC. This codes for CASSLGPNYEQYF.